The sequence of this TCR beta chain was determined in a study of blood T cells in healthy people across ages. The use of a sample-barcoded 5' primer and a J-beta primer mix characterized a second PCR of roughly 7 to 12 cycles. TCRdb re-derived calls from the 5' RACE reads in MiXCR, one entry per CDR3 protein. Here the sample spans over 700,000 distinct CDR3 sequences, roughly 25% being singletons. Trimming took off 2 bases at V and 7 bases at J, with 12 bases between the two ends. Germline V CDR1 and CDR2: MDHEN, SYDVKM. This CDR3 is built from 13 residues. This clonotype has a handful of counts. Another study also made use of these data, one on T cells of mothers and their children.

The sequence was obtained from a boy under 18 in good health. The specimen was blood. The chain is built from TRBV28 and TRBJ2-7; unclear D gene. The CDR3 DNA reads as TGTGCCAGCAGTTTAACTCCCAACGGGGAGCAGTACTTC. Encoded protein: CASSLTPNGEQYF.